This T cell receptor (beta chain) was retrieved from a study of T cells after yellow fever vaccination. As for the study in general: Preparing low-cell-number fractions relied on SMART-Seq v4 Ultra Low Input.

TCRdb re-called the 5' RACE reads through MiXCR, storing one row per CDR3 protein. The top ten hold 17% of the sample, which has around 530,000 distinct CDR3 sequences, less than 20% seen once. The CDR3 has 15 residues. Germline values: CDR1 SSHAT, CDR2 FNYEAQ (reference sequence). As concerns this clonotype: The antigen is unknown. The junction departs from the called germline gene at one end, perhaps through a read error.

Regarding the study as a whole: From the bulk population, abundant clonotypes could contaminate and appear within FACS-sorted repertoires. Detected again after the booster were most primary-vaccination clones, at almost 97% CD4 and nearly 90% CD8.

The TCR originated in a man younger than 35 who received the YFV17D yellow fever vaccine. This specimen was PBMCs, taken less than 6 days after the first yellow fever vaccination. The gene calls are TRBV7-7 and TRBJ2-1; a possible D gene is TRBD2 (6 bases). CDR3 nucleotides: TGTGCTAGCAGCTTACGAGAGAGCGGGTTTAATGAGCAGTTCTTC. Residues: CASSLRESGFNEQFF.